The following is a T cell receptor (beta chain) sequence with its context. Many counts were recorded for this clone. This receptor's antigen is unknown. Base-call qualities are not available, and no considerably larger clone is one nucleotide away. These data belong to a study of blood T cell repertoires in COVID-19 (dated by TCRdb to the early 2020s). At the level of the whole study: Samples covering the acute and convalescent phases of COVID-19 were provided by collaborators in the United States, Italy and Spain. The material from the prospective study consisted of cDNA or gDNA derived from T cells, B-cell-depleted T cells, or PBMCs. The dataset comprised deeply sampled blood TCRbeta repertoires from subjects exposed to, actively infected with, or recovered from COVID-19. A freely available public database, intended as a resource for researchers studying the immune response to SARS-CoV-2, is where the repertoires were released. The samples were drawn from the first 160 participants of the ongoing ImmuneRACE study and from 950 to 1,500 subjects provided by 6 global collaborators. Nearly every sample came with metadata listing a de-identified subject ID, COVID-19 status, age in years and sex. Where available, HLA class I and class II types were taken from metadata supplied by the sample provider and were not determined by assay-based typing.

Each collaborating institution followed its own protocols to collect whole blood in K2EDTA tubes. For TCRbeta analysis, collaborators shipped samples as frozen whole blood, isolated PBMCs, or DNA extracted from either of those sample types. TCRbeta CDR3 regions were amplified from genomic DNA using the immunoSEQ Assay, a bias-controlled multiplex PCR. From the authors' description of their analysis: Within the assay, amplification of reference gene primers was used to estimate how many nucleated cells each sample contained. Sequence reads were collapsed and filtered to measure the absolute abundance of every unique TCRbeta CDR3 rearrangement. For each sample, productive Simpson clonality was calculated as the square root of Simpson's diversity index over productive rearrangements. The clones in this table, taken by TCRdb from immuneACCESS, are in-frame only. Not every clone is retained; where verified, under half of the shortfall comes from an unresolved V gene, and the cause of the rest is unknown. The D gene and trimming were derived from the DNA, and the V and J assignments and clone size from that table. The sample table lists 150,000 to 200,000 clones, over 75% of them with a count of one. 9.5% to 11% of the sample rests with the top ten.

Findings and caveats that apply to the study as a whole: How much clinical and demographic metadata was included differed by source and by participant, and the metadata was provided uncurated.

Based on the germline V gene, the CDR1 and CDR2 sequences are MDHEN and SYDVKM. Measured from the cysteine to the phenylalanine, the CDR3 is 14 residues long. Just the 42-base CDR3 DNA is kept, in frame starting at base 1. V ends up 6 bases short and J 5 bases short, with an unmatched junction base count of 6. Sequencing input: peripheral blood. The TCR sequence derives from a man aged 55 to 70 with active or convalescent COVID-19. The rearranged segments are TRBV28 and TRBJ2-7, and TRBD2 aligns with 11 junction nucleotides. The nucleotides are TGTGCCAGCAGACCGGGACTAGCGGTCCACGAGCAGTACTTC. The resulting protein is CASRPGLAVHEQYF.